A single sample gave rise to the 20 T cell receptor beta chains below, sequenced in a study of regulatory T cells in long-lasting Graves disease. Indicated time point: newly diagnosed GD, antithyroid drugs for less than 3 months. The TCR library was made from RNA extracted from PBMCs. HTBI primers from iRepertoire and Arm-PCR of CDR3 regions yielded the TCR beta libraries. MiXCR, applied by TCRdb to the multiplex PCR reads, yields one record per CDR3 protein. The sample consists of 400,000 to 450,000 distinct CDR3 sequences, just under 15% of them appearing once. This same sample was also part of a study on T cells in Graves' hyperthyroidism and ophthalmopathy.

The input for sequencing was peripheral blood mononuclear cells (PBMCs), taken at new diagnosis, from a patient treated with antithyroid drugs. The source is a woman under 40 with Graves disease.

This rearrangement joins TRBV10-3 to TRBJ1-5, with a weak D call TRBD1 (5 bases). The V end lost 5 bases, the J end lost 3 bases, and 14 bases lay between the germline ends. The V gene's germline CDR1 is ENHRY and CDR2 SYGVKD. The CDR3 sequence is 15 residues long. This CDR3 reads CAISKGPQVNQPQHF. The CDR3 nucleotides are TGTGCCATCAGTAAGGGACCGCAAGTCAATCAGCCCCAGCATTTT.

This clonotype was seen more than once but under ten times. The rearrangement links TRBV5-1 to TRBJ2-7, with D hard to call. The CDR3 totals 17 residues. Trimming pared 1 base from V and 3 bases from J, leaving 20 bases between. Germline-derived CDR1 and CDR2 are SGHRS and YFSETQ. The CDR3 coding sequence is TGCGCCAGCAGCTTGCGTTCAGCCCTCGGAAGTTACTACGAGCAGTACTTC. Translating it yields CASSLRSALGSYYEQYF.

The table lists this clonotype with many counts. The J gene is TRBJ2-7, the V gene TRBV2; the match to TRBD2 covers 12 bases. Germline V lookup: CDR1 SNHLY, CDR2 FYNNEI. The length of the CDR3 is 21 residues. With V trimmed by 5 bases and J by 5 bases, 25 bases remained unmatched. CDR3 sequence: CASSTWGGWTSGILSTHEQYF. The CDR3 DNA reads as TGTGCCAGCAGTACTTGGGGGGGTTGGACTAGCGGGATTCTGTCCACCCACGAGCAGTACTTC.

This clonotype was seen at least ten times. The rearrangement links TRBV11-3 to TRBJ1-1, with TRBD1 as a possible D gene (5 bases). Per germline, CDR1 SGHNT and CDR2 YENEEA. The CDR3 covers 13 residues. V dropped 6 bases and J dropped 7 bases, with 15 bases sitting between them. CDR3 DNA: TGTGCCAGCAGTTTCCGGGACCTTAGTGAAGCTTTCTTT. This gives the protein CASSFRDLSEAFF.

This clonotype came up a few times. The chain has TRBV27 and TRBJ2-2; 7 bases are a match to TRBD2. The CDR3 contains 17 residues. J was trimmed by 2 bases and V by 2 bases; bases with no gene match: 8. The germline V gene encodes CDR1 MNHEY and CDR2 SMNVEV (reference sequence). The CDR3 reads CASSLMLGGRNTGELFF. CDR3 nucleotide sequence: TGTGCCAGCAGTTTAATGCTTGGCGGGAGAAACACCGGGGAGCTGTTTTTT.

This clonotype showed up just a few times. The CDR3 DNA reads TGTGCCAGCAGTTACAACAGGGCTCAGGAAAAACTGTTTTTT. Protein: CASSYNRAQEKLFF. This chain links TRBV5-5 with TRBJ1-4, with D maybe TRBD1 (6 bases). Germline V gene lookup returns CDR1 SGHKS and CDR2 YYEKEE (reference sequence). V was shortened by 5 bases and J by 8 bases, with 16 bases between the two germline ends. CDR3 length: 14 amino acids. Drawing the rest from reference TRBV5-5 and TRBJ1-4, the complete variable domain is DAGVTQSPTHLIKTRGQQVTLRCSPISGHKSVSWYQQVLGQGPQFIFQYYEKEERGRGNFPDRFSARQFPNYSSELNVNALLLGDSALYLCASSYNRAQEKLFFGSGTQLSVL.

The J gene is TRBJ2-1, the V gene TRBV7-9; D ambiguous. Germline CDR1 is SEHNR and CDR2 is FQNEAQ (reference sequence). V lost 5 bases to trimming and J lost 5 bases, with 13 bases between them. There are 14 residues in the CDR3. CDR3 amino acids: CASSPATVDNEQFF. The DNA of the CDR3 is TGTGCCAGCAGCCCCGCTACGGTGGACAATGAGCAGTTCTTC.

There are many counts of this clonotype. The rearrangement links TRBV6-1 to TRBJ2-5, with D uncertain. This CDR3 spans 16 amino acids. Trimming removed 5 bases at V and 2 bases at J, with 18 bases between. Germline assignment: CDR1 MNHNS and CDR2 SASEGT. CDR3 coding DNA: TGTGCCAGCAGTCCCACATATGGCGGAGCACAAGAGACCCAGTACTTC. Its translation is CASSPTYGGAQETQYF.

J is TRBJ2-3 and V is TRBV6-5; TRBD1 agrees at 10 bases. Germline-derived CDR1 and CDR2 are MNHEY and SVGAGI. CDR3 length equals 16 residues. The ends lost 2 bases at V and 5 bases at J; junction bases unmatched: 7. The CDR3 coding sequence is TGTGCCAGCAGTTACCCTCCGGGACAGGGGAAAGATACGCAGTATTTT. Protein: CASSYPPGQGKDTQYF.

This clonotype was picked up many times. The chain combines TRBV11-2 with TRBJ2-2; D is possibly TRBD1 (5 bases). Per germline, CDR1 SGHAT and CDR2 FQNNGV. This CDR3 region has 14 residues. With 3 bases removed from V and 6 bases from J, the gap between germline ends came to 11 bases. The DNA of the CDR3 is TGTGCCAGCAGCTTCAGAATAGGGGCCGGGGAGCTGTTTTTT. It codes for CASSFRIGAGELFF.

Only a few counts were recorded for this clonotype. The chain joins TRBV9 to TRBJ2-2, with D unclear. CDR1 is SGDLS and CDR2 is YYNGEE in the germline V gene. This CDR3 comprises 12 residues. V shed 1 base and J shed 6 bases, with 4 bases lying between them. The CDR3 region is CASSVLSGELFF. CDR3 sequence (DNA): TGTGCCAGCAGCGTATTATCCGGGGAGCTGTTTTTT.

This clonotype was seen a few times. CDR3 in amino acids: CASSYGQINQPQHF. The CDR3 nucleotides read TGTGCCAGCAGCTATGGACAGATAAATCAGCCCCAGCATTTT. The chain recombines TRBV3-1 with TRBJ1-5; tentative D call: TRBD1 (6 bases). The V and J ends lost 5 bases and 4 bases respectively, with 12 bases between them. Germline V gene data show CDR1 as LGHDT and CDR2 as YNNKEL (reference sequence). The CDR3 extends over 14 amino acids. Complete variable domain (other parts from reference TRBV3-1 and TRBJ1-5): DTAVSQTPKYLVTQMGNDKSIKCEQNLGHDTMYWYKQDSKKFLKIMFSYNNKELIINETVPNRFSPKSPDKAHLNLHINSLELGDSAVYFCASSYGQINQPQHFGDGTRLSIL.

The rearrangement links TRBV2 to TRBJ1-2, with D possibly being TRBD1 (5 bases). Germline V gives CDR1 SNHLY, CDR2 FYNNEI. V was clipped by 6 bases and J by 3 bases, with 11 bases between them. This CDR3 region has 13 residues. CDR3 amino acids: CASRGDSHYGYTF. CDR3 sequence (DNA): TGTGCCAGCAGGGGAGACAGCCACTATGGCTACACCTTC.

This clonotype was counted only a few times. The V call is TRBV12-3 or TRBV12-4, the J call TRBJ2-2; no clear D gene. Trimming shortened V by 6 bases and J by 6 bases, and 8 bases separated the two germline ends. The CDR3 loop spans 12 amino acids. For the CDR3, the DNA is TGTGCCAGCAGCCCTGCTGCCGGGGAGCTGTTTTTT. Its protein product is CASSPAAGELFF.

This clonotype has ten or more counts. The chain links TRBV28 to TRBJ2-1; the match to TRBD2 covers 9 bases. Trimming removed 2 bases from V and 4 bases from J; junction bases left unmatched: 6. The germline V gene encodes CDR1 MDHEN and CDR2 SYDVKM. The CDR3 extends over 16 amino acids. The CDR3 loop reads CASSLIPGLAYNEQFF. CDR3 nucleotides: TGTGCCAGCAGTTTAATCCCGGGACTAGCTTACAATGAGCAGTTCTTC.

This clonotype was picked up a small number of times. The chain recombines TRBV28 with TRBJ2-7, with unresolved D. V dropped 5 bases and J dropped 6 bases, with 14 bases sitting between them. Germline assignment: CDR1 MDHEN and CDR2 SYDVKM. This CDR3 has 13 amino acids. CDR3 nucleotides: TGTGCCAGCAGTCCGAGACACTTACGCGAGCAGTACTTC. Its translation is CASSPRHLREQYF.

This clonotype was detected many times. This chain uses TRBV5-1 with TRBJ2-7; D unclear. CDR1 is SGHRS, CDR2 YFSETQ, per germline. The CDR3 contains 13 residues. V gave up 5 bases and J gave up 5 bases, with 14 bases separating them. CDR3 region: CASSPLGYHEQYF. CDR3 DNA: TGCGCCAGCAGTCCTTTGGGGTACCACGAGCAGTACTTC.

This clonotype was picked up many times. The chain uses TRBV5-1 and TRBJ2-1; D possibly corresponds to TRBD2 (6 bases). Germline V CDR1 and CDR2: SGHRS, YFSETQ. CDR3 length equals 16 residues. V was pared by 0 bases and J by 3 bases, with 13 bases between. CDR3 residues: CASSLDAGFRYNEQFF. Here the CDR3 DNA reads TGCGCCAGCAGCTTGGATGCGGGGTTTCGCTACAATGAGCAGTTCTTC.

The sample holds a few counts of this clonotype. The chain couples TRBV5-1 to TRBJ1-4; D gene ambiguous. V was cut by 4 bases and J by 1 base, with 11 bases left in between. There are 15 residues in the CDR3. Germline CDR1 is SGHRS and CDR2 is YFSETQ. CDR3 in amino acids: CASSVVAGTNEKLFF. In DNA, the CDR3 is TGCGCCAGCAGCGTGGTAGCGGGAACTAATGAAAAACTGTTTTTT.

The chain recombines TRBV20-1 with TRBJ2-5; TRBD2 matches at 10 bases. The CDR3 totals 16 residues. The germline CDR1 and CDR2 sequences are DFQATT and SNEGSKA (reference sequence). V trimming: 4 bases; J trimming: 0 bases; junction bases outside the gene matches: 8. The CDR3 DNA is TGCAGTGCTACTACTAGCGGGGCGAGCAACCAAGAGACCCAGTACTTC. The encoded protein is CSATTSGASNQETQYF.